Listed below are T cell receptor beta chains from one sample, sequenced in a study of long-term antiretroviral therapy in people with HIV. Here immunoSEQ multiplex PCR was the method, and the copy in TCRdb shows in-frame clones only, minus some. The sample comprises tens of thousands of clones, roughly 96% of which are singletons, and 6.5% to 10% rests with the top ten. This specimen was unsorted PBMCs, taken more than 6 years after starting antiretroviral therapy. Receptors originate from a man younger than 40 with HIV. Each CDR3 is given with its conserved first and last residue. Each record gives: D gene, V gene, clone size, J gene, CDR3 DNA, CDR3 protein. A D gene is named only where the DNA matches it firmly. Clone size is shown for a subset of rows, as once, few, many or a class of expanded clone.

>TRBD1|TRBV30|.|TRBJ2-7
TGTGCCTGTACAGGGGCCCTCTACGAGCAGTACTTC
CACTGALYEQYF
>.|TRBV25-1|few|TRBJ2-5
TGTGCCAGCAGTGAAGAGGGGCCGGTCGGGACCCAGTACTTC
CASSEEGPVGTQYF
>.|TRBV27|.|TRBJ1-1
TGTGCCAGCAGTTTATACGGAACGGGCTTCAACACTGAAGCTTTCTTT
CASSLYGTGFNTEAFF
>.|TRBV6-1|once|TRBJ1-5
TGTGCCAGCAGTGATGGGGACACCGGACCCCAGCATTTT
CASSDGDTGPQHF
>.|TRBV6-5|.|TRBJ1-1
TGTGCCAGCAGACCCCTAAGGGAAAACACTGAAGCTTTCTTT
CASRPLRENTEAFF
>.|TRBV11-2|.|TRBJ2-1
TGTGCCAGCAGCTTAGTATTTATCTCCTACAATGAGCAGTTCTTC
CASSLVFISYNEQFF
>.|TRBV30|.|TRBJ1-4
TGTGCCTGGAGTCAGGGAGTAGCAACTAATGAAAAACTGTTTTTT
CAWSQGVATNEKLFF
>.|TRBV5-4|.|TRBJ2-5
TGTGCCAGCAGCTTCAGTCGTGAGGCCCAGTACTTC
CASSFSREAQYF
>TRBD1|TRBV5-1|.|TRBJ2-7
TGCGCCAGCAGCCTATATTCCGGGACAGTCGTCGATACCTACGAGCAGTACTTC
CASSLYSGTVVDTYEQYF
>.|TRBV9|.|TRBJ2-3
TGTGCCAGCACCACCACAAGCACAGATACGCAGTATTTT
CASTTTSTDTQYF
>TRBD1|TRBV4-1|.|TRBJ1-2
TGCGCCAGCAGCCAAGATGGGGCTCGGACAGGCGGAGGCTACACCTTC
CASSQDGARTGGGYTF
>.|TRBV7-3|.|TRBJ2-1
TGTGCCAGCAGCTTAAACGGGGATAACTACAATGAGCAGTTCTTC
CASSLNGDNYNEQFF
>TRBD2|TRBV7-6|.|TRBJ2-2
TGTGCCAGCAGTCCACCAGCGGGAGAAACCCCCGGGGAGCTGTTTTTT
CASSPPAGETPGELFF
>.|TRBV7-8|.|TRBJ2-1
TGTGCCAGCAGCTCTGTAACCTCCTCCTACAATGAGCAGTTCTTC
CASSSVTSSYNEQFF
>.|TRBV15|once|TRBJ2-7
TGTGCCACCAGCCGAGGGGGCTCCTACGAGCAGTACTTC
CATSRGGSYEQYF
>.|TRBV12-5|.|TRBJ2-3
TGTGCTAGTGGTTCGGGGCCGGGACTCTACACAGATACGCAGTATTTT
CASGSGPGLYTDTQYF
>.|TRBV7-9|once|TRBJ1-1
TGTGCCAGCAGCTTATCATTTGGGGGGGCTGAAGCTTTCTTT
CASSLSFGGAEAFF
>.|TRBV7-2|.|TRBJ2-3
TGTGCCAGCAGCTTTAAAGATACGCAGTATTTT
CASSFKDTQYF